The T cell receptor (beta chain) under discussion was sequenced for a study of CD8 T cells in ankylosing spondylitis. Making the TCR beta libraries involved quantitative 5'-RACE with molecular barcodes. TCRdb passed the 5' RACE reads through MiXCR, listing each CDR3 protein once. The table has over 150,000 distinct CDR3 sequences, roughly 13% seen once. As for this clonotype: Its antigen is as yet unknown.

Study-wide results and caveats: Relatively rare in peripheral blood, disease-linked clones were also CD8+. Seemingly distinctive of ankylosing spondylitis blood was a TCR beta motif formed by eight highly homologous variants. The clones that were linked to disease were reported to be significantly enriched in matched synovial fluid samples from ankylosing spondylitis patients.

With 7 bases removed from V and 0 bases from J, the gap between germline ends came to 16 bases. This CDR3 is 16 amino acids long. Germline-derived CDR1 and CDR2 are MNHNS and SASEGT. V gene TRBV6-1 combines with J gene TRBJ2-1; D remains unclear. The sequenced sample consisted of blood, either unsorted or a sorted T cell fraction (not recorded which). The receptor was derived from a male donor with ankylosing spondylitis or in good health (not recorded which). This CDR3 is CASTRVWPRSYNEQFF. The CDR3, as DNA: TGTGCCAGCACCCGGGTCTGGCCGCGCTCCTACAATGAGCAGTTCTTC.